The 17 T cell receptor beta chains reported below all come from one sample, sequenced in a study of blood T cells in healthy people across ages. A second PCR of 7 to 11 cycles used a sample-barcoded 5' primer and a J-beta primer mix. TCRdb re-derived calls from the 5' RACE reads in MiXCR, one entry per CDR3 protein. The sample carries about 1.6 million distinct CDR3 sequences, approximately 32% recorded once. Sequencing was done on a sample of blood. The receptor set was obtained from a woman aged 25 to 39 in good health.

This chain joins TRBV25-1 and TRBJ2-3, with 7 bases aligning to TRBD1. The ends lost 5 bases at V and 1 base at J; junction bases unmatched: 12. Germline V gives CDR1 MGHDK, CDR2 SYGVNS. The CDR3 runs 17 residues. The CDR3 sequence is CASSFNTGERRTDTQYF. The CDR3 DNA reads as TGTGCCAGCAGTTTCAATACAGGGGAGCGGCGCACAGATACGCAGTATTTT.

This rearrangement joins TRBV24-1 to TRBJ2-3; possibly TRBD2 for D (6 bases). The V gene lost 7 bases and the J gene lost 2 bases, with 12 bases spanning the gap. CDR1 is KGHDR and CDR2 is SFDVKD in the germline V gene. CDR3 length: 14 amino acids. The CDR3 region is CATRAAGYTDTQYF. Written as DNA, the CDR3 is TGTGCCACCAGGGCCGCGGGATACACAGATACGCAGTATTTT.

This clonotype was observed a few times. The V gene is TRBV28, the J gene TRBJ2-7, with D perhaps being TRBD1 or TRBD2 (7 bases each). The germline V and J ends were trimmed by 2 bases and 4 bases, with 18 bases remaining between them. Looked up from germline, CDR1 is MDHEN and CDR2 is SYDVKM. The CDR3 loop spans 16 amino acids. CDR3 DNA: TGTGCCAGCAGTTTAAAATCCTTCAGGGGGGGGTACGAGCAGTACTTC. Amino acids: CASSLKSFRGGYEQYF.

The CDR3 spells CASSGTSGGSSYNEQFF. CDR3 nucleotide sequence: TGCGCCAGCAGTGGGACTAGCGGGGGAAGCTCCTACAATGAGCAGTTCTTC. This rearrangement joins TRBV10-2 to TRBJ2-1; TRBD2 aligns across 13 bases. Germline V gene lookup returns CDR1 WSHSY and CDR2 SAAADI. Trimming took 4 bases from V and 0 from J; bases not matched to a gene: 3. This CDR3 comprises 17 residues.

V gene TRBV2 combines with J gene TRBJ2-5, with D tentatively TRBD2 (5 bases). V lost 3 bases to trimming and J lost 11 bases, with 19 bases between them. Germline V gene lookup returns CDR1 SNHLY and CDR2 FYNNEI. This CDR3 has 14 amino acids. The CDR3 DNA follows: TGTGCCAGCAGTGAGTCGGCGGATTTTGGGGAGCAGTACTTC. This encodes CASSESADFGEQYF.

J is TRBJ1-2 and V is TRBV25-1; 7 bases agree with TRBD1. The junction had 12 bases not matched to a gene; V was cut back by 7 bases and J by 4 bases. This CDR3 contains 15 residues. Germline CDR1 is MGHDK and CDR2 is SYGVNS. The chain's CDR3 is CASTRAGGNFYGYTF. The CDR3 DNA follows: TGTGCCAGCACTAGGGCAGGGGGTAATTTCTATGGCTACACCTTC.

This clonotype appeared a single time. V and J are TRBV7-6 and TRBJ1-2; TRBD1 is a possible D gene (5 bases). The CDR3 sequence is 14 residues long. Per the germline V gene, CDR1 is SGHVS and CDR2 is FNYEAQ. Trimming took off 5 bases at V and 5 bases at J, with 15 bases between the two ends. The CDR3 nucleotides read TGTGCCAGCAGCATCCGGGACGGTGAATATGGCTACACCTTC. Translated: CASSIRDGEYGYTF.

The chain combines TRBV3-1 with TRBJ1-2, with D perhaps TRBD1 (6 bases). The CDR3 has 13 residues. The V end was cut by 4 bases, the J end by 4 bases, with 10 bases between. Germline-derived CDR1 and CDR2 are LGHDT and YNNKEL (reference sequence). The CDR3, as DNA: TGTGCCAGCAGCCGACAGACAGGCTATGGCTACACCTTC. Amino acid sequence: CASSRQTGYGYTF.

Remarks on this clonotype: A clone one base away is much larger, so this may be a read error. This chain uses TRBV20-1 with TRBJ2-7; 8 positions agree with TRBD2. The end of the DNA is better explained by TRBJ2-5, so the J call may be wrong. This CDR3 has 14 amino acids. The V gene's germline CDR1 is DFQATT and CDR2 SNEGSKA (reference sequence). The CDR3 here is CSARDRLAFETQYF. The DNA of the CDR3 is TGCAGTGCTAGGGACAGACTAGCGTTTGAGACCCAGTACTTC.

In its sample, this clonotype was seen a few times. The rearrangement joins TRBV9 to TRBJ1-2; TRBD1 matches at 8 bases. Germline CDR1 and CDR2: SGDLS and YYNGEE. V was pared by 3 bases and J by 4 bases, with 11 bases of the junction left unmatched. The CDR3 runs 16 residues. The CDR3 region is CASSEGDRGGIYGYTF. The CDR3, as DNA: TGTGCCAGCAGCGAGGGCGACAGGGGCGGTATCTATGGCTACACCTTC.

The gene calls are TRBV2 and TRBJ1-2; D not certain. Germline-derived CDR1 and CDR2 are SNHLY and FYNNEI. This CDR3 region has 12 residues. Trimming took off 8 bases at V and 6 bases at J, with 13 bases between the two ends. The CDR3 sequence: CASGRESDGYTF. The CDR3, as DNA: TGTGCCAGCGGGCGGGAATCGGATGGCTACACCTTC.

The chain employs TRBV28 and TRBJ2-3; weak D call: TRBD1 (6 bases). The J call is in doubt because the DNA end fits TRBJ1-5 better. CDR1 and CDR2 from the germline V gene are MDHEN and SYDVKM. The CDR3 is 16 amino acids. The CDR3 coding sequence is TGTGCCAGCAGTTCTCTGGAGGGGACAACCACAGATACGCAGCATTTT. As protein: CASSSLEGTTTDTQHF.

In DNA, the CDR3 is TGTGCCAGCAGCGTGGGTAGGGTGGAGACCCAGTACTTC. It translates to CASSVGRVETQYF. The chain combines TRBV3-1 with TRBJ2-5; D gene uncertain. Trimming stripped 5 bases from V and 5 bases from J, with 12 bases between. The CDR3 extends over 13 amino acids. Germline values: CDR1 LGHDT, CDR2 YNNKEL (reference sequence).

This clonotype has a handful of counts. The chain recombines TRBV3-1 with TRBJ1-2, with no clear D. V lost 3 bases to trimming and J lost 6 bases, with 23 bases between them. The germline CDR1 and CDR2 sequences are LGHDT and YNNKEL (reference sequence). CDR3 size: 17 residues. The CDR3 reads CASSHYPQSLLDDGYTF. The CDR3 DNA reads TGTGCCAGCAGCCACTACCCCCAATCGCTTCTAGATGATGGCTACACCTTC.

The V gene is TRBV9, the J gene TRBJ2-2; perhaps D is TRBD1 or TRBD2 (5 bases each). The CDR3 runs to 16 residues. Per the germline V gene, CDR1 is SGDLS and CDR2 is YYNGEE. V lost 3 bases and J 2 bases, leaving 14 bases between the germline ends. CDR3 region: CASSARDGANTGELFF. The CDR3 DNA sequence: TGTGCCAGCAGCGCCCGCGACGGGGCCAACACCGGGGAGCTGTTTTTT.

CDR3 nucleotides: TGTGCCAGCAGTTTTCCGGGGAGCTCTGGGGCCAACGTCCTGACTTTC. Translating gives CASSFPGSSGANVLTF. The chain links TRBV27 to TRBJ2-6; D perhaps matches TRBD2 (5 bases). The length of the CDR3 is 16 residues. Trimming pared 3 bases from V and 0 bases from J, leaving 9 bases between. Germline V gene data show CDR1 as MNHEY and CDR2 as SMNVEV (reference sequence).

The chain recombines TRBV7-2 with TRBJ2-3; D is perhaps TRBD2 (6 bases). The CDR3 length is 15 residues. Per germline, CDR1 SGHTA and CDR2 FQGNSA. The V end was cut by 1 base, the J end by 2 bases, with 10 bases between. CDR3 coding DNA: TGTGCCAGCAGCTTAGGTGGGAGGCCCACAGATACGCAGTATTTT. Its protein product is CASSLGGRPTDTQYF.